The 17 T cell receptor beta chains below all came from one sample that was sequenced in a study of monozygotic twins with inflammatory bowel disease. TCRdb reworked the 5' RACE reads into one entry per CDR3 protein, no DNA. This table holds a few hundred thousand distinct CDR3 sequences. The sequenced material came from blood. The receptors come from a human donor with ulcerative colitis or Crohn's disease, or a healthy co-twin of an affected twin (not recorded which).

The J gene is TRBJ1-2, the V gene TRBV7-2. CDR1 SGHTA and CDR2 FQGNSA come from the germline V gene. CDR3 length equals 13 residues. The CDR3 region is CASSLSLYYGYTF.

The V and J genes are TRBV5-1 and TRBJ2-1. Germline V CDR1 and CDR2: SGHRS, YFSETQ. The CDR3 runs 15 residues. CDR3: CASSLGHSDSNEQFF. Combining the CDR3 with reference TRBV5-1 and TRBJ2-1 gives the whole variable domain KAGVTQTPRYLIKTRGQQVTLSCSPISGHRSVSWYQQTPGQGLQFLFEYFSETQRNKGNFPGRFSGRQFSNSRSEMNVSTLELGDSALYLCASSLGHSDSNEQFFGPGTRLTVL.

J is TRBJ2-1 and V is TRBV3-1; TCRdb's D gene call, TRBD2, goes unchecked for lack of DNA. Germline assignment: CDR1 LGHDT and CDR2 YNNKEL (reference sequence). The length of the CDR3 is 16 residues. The chain's CDR3 is CASSPWAGGLYNEQFF.

The chain's CDR3 is CASSTTSGGDTQYF. The V and J genes are TRBV5-1 and TRBJ2-3; TCRdb designates TRBD2, a call that cannot be tested without DNA. Germline CDR1 is SGHRS and CDR2 is YFSETQ. CDR3 length: 14 residues.

This rearrangement joins TRBV5-1 to TRBJ1-1; TCRdb returns TRBD1, unconfirmable since there is no DNA. This CDR3 comprises 15 residues. Per the germline V gene, CDR1 is SGHRS and CDR2 is YFSETQ. CDR3 protein: CASSLEFNGGTEAFF.

This CDR3 is CSVRWGFSSTF. The chain employs TRBV29-1 and TRBJ1-2; TCRdb gives TRBD1 as the D gene, but with no DNA this cannot be confirmed. The CDR3 contains 11 residues. CDR1 is SQVTM, CDR2 ANQGSEA, per germline.

The rearrangement uses TRBV11-2 and TRBJ2-3; the D call from TCRdb, TRBD2, cannot be confirmed without DNA. The CDR3 covers 14 residues. Germline loops: CDR1 SGHAT, CDR2 FQNNGV. CDR3: CASSPLDSLLTQYF.

This chain uses TRBV29-1 with TRBJ2-7; the TRBD1 assignment by TCRdb is unverifiable without DNA. The CDR3 is 12 amino acids. Germline CDR1 SQVTM, CDR2 ANQGSEA. CDR3 in amino acids: CSVVYRGYEQYF.

The V call is TRBV5-1, the J call TRBJ2-1; TCRdb calls TRBD2, which cannot be checked without DNA. In germline, CDR1 is SGHRS, CDR2 YFSETQ. The CDR3 is made up of 18 amino acids. CDR3 in amino acids: CASSGTRDSQAGYNEQFF.

The chain uses TRBV7-2 and TRBJ1-2. The CDR3 is made up of 14 amino acids. CDR1 is SGHTA, CDR2 FQGNSA, per germline. CDR3 protein: CASSLERQNYGYTF.

The chain couples TRBV10-3 to TRBJ1-5; TCRdb outputs TRBD1, but without DNA this stays unchecked. The CDR3 totals 14 residues. The germline V gene has CDR1 ENHRY and CDR2 SYGVKD. CDR3 region: CAISQTGENQPQHF.

V and J are TRBV5-6 and TRBJ2-7; TCRdb picks TRBD2, but there is no DNA to check that call. The CDR3 covers 18 residues. The V gene's germline CDR1 is SGHDT and CDR2 YYEEEE. CDR3 in amino acids: CASSLARTSGGGSYEQYF.

CDR3 loop: CSAPDRGVGNTIYF. This rearrangement joins TRBV20-1 to TRBJ1-3; TCRdb picks TRBD1, but there is no DNA to check that call. Per the germline V gene, CDR1 is DFQATT and CDR2 is SNEGSKA (reference sequence). CDR3 length: 14 residues.

The genes are TRBV7-8 and TRBJ2-7. There are 13 residues in the CDR3. The V gene's germline CDR1 is SGHVS and CDR2 FQNEAQ. CDR3 protein: CASVARSSYEQYF. Supplemented by reference TRBV7-8 and TRBJ2-7, the full variable domain reads GAGVSQSPRYKVAKRGQDVALRCDPISGHVSLFWYQQALGQGPEFLTYFQNEAQLDKSGLPSDRFFAERPEGSVSTLKIQRTQQEDSAVYLCASVARSSYEQYFGPGTRLTVT.

The chain recombines TRBV10-2 with TRBJ2-7; TCRdb proposes TRBD1, but this gene call is untestable without DNA. This CDR3 is 14 amino acids long. Germline V gene sequence: CDR1 WSHSY, CDR2 SAAADI. CDR3 residues: CASSYSGGRYEQYF.

This chain connects TRBV10-3 to TRBJ1-6; TCRdb lists TRBD1, though no DNA is available to test this call. Germline V gene lookup returns CDR1 ENHRY and CDR2 SYGVKD. This CDR3 is built from 15 residues. The CDR3 sequence is CAISESQGANSPLHF.

The chain combines TRBV6-9 with TRBJ2-1; the TCRdb call, TRBD1, lacks DNA for checking. Germline values: CDR1 MNHGY, CDR2 SVAAGI. The CDR3 has 15 residues. CDR3 residues: CASSYGGLTYNEQFF.